This T cell receptor beta chain comes out of a study of T cell changes during pregnancy in multiple sclerosis. Germline trimming cut 5 bases from V and 4 bases from J; bases unmatched to any gene: 8. CDR1 is ENHRY, CDR2 SYGVKD, per germline. The CDR3 covers 15 residues. Profiled with immunoSEQ multiplex PCR; TCRdb holds only in-frame clones, not every one. The sample has about 80,000 clones, about 91% seen once. This clonotype was sampled from a female donor with multiple sclerosis, enrolled in a pregnancy study. The V call is TRBV10-3, the J call TRBJ2-3, with TRBD2 matching over 8 bases. The source was peripheral blood, collected before pregnancy. CDR3 nucleotide sequence: TGTGCCATCAGTTTTAGCGGGAATCGGGCAGATACGCAGTATTTT. It is translated as CAISFSGNRADTQYF.